This TCR beta chain is from a study of T cells in Graves' hyperthyroidism and ophthalmopathy. The CDR3 sequence is 14 residues long. After removal of 10 bases from V and 4 bases from J, the junction contained 8 bases not matched to a gene. Germline V gene lookup returns CDR1 MNHNS and CDR2 SASEGT. Template material for amplifying TCR beta CDR3 regions consisted of RNA transcripts. With the HTBI primer set, the TCR CDR3 went through a first round of RT-PCR. TCRdb processed the multiplex PCR reads anew with MiXCR; each CDR3 protein has one entry. The sample gives around 350,000 distinct CDR3 sequences, 15% to 19% of which show up once; about a quarter is in the top ten.

This TCR was sampled from a woman aged 18-30 years with Graves' hyperthyroidism that later progressed to Graves' ophthalmopathy. V and J are TRBV6-1 and TRBJ2-2, with 8 positions matching TRBD2. The specimen sequenced was blood. DNA of the CDR3: TGTGCCACTAAGAAAGCGGGAGCCACCGGGGAGCTGTTTTTT. Translated: CATKKAGATGELFF.